Below are 21 T cell receptor beta chains sequenced from a single sample in a study of blood T cell repertoires in COVID-19. Only in-frame clones appear in the TCRdb table, and some are missing; sequencing was by immunoSEQ multiplex PCR. The sample gives tens of thousands of clones, 70% to 80% of which show up once; roughly a fifth is in the top ten. The sample taken for sequencing was peripheral blood. These receptors were obtained from a man of 80 years or more with active or convalescent COVID-19.

There are a few counts of this clone. This rearrangement joins TRBV6-7 to TRBJ1-3, with D perhaps TRBD1 (5 bases). TRBV6-7 is given ORF status, its function remaining uncertain. V lost 6 bases and J lost 4, with 25 bases in between. This CDR3 is built from 18 residues. The CDR3 nucleotides read TGTGCCAGCAGGCTGCAGACAGAATCAAAAGTGGAAGGAAACACCATATATTTT. Translated: CASRLQTESKVEGNTIYF.

The V call is TRBV6-5, the J call TRBJ2-5; D ambiguous. Looked up from germline, CDR1 is MNHEY and CDR2 is SVGAGI. Trimming cost V 0 bases and J 2 bases, with 10 bases left between them. The CDR3 consists of 15 residues. CDR3 in DNA: TGTGCCAGCAGTTACTCTAATGCGTGGCAAGAGACCCAGTACTTC. Protein product: CASSYSNAWQETQYF.

The genes are TRBV29-1 and TRBJ2-1; 8 bases line up with TRBD1. V lost 7 bases, J lost 8 bases, and 13 bases stayed unmatched. CDR3 length: 14 amino acids. Germline V gene lookup returns CDR1 SQVTM and CDR2 ANQGSEA. For the CDR3, the DNA is TGCAGCGCACCGACCCCGGACAGGGTCGATGAGCAGTTCTTC. It codes for CSAPTPDRVDEQFF.

The rearrangement links TRBV19 to TRBJ1-3; 7 nucleotides agree with TRBD1. The CDR3 sequence is 18 residues long. Germline V gene data show CDR1 as LNHDA and CDR2 as SQIVND (reference sequence). J gave up 7 bases and V 4 bases, and 19 bases lay outside the gene matches. The CDR3, as DNA: TGTGCCAGTAGTAGACAGGGAAGATTTGTTCAGCATGGGAACACCATATATTTT. Encoded protein: CASSRQGRFVQHGNTIYF. The variable domain in full, completed from reference TRBV19 and TRBJ1-3, reads DGGITQSPKYLFRKEGQNVTLSCEQNLNHDAMYWYRQDPGQGLRLIYYSQIVNDFQKGDIAEGYSVSREKKESFPLTVTSAQKNPTAFYLCASSRQGRFVQHGNTIYFGEGSWLTVV.

This chain links TRBV19 with TRBJ1-1, with 9 bases matching TRBD1. V lost 7 bases to trimming and J lost 3 bases; unmatched junction nucleotides: 6. The CDR3 is 14 amino acids. The V gene's germline CDR1 is LNHDA and CDR2 SQIVND (reference sequence). CDR3 in DNA: TGTGCCAGTACTCCCACAGGGGGCGACACTGAAGCTTTCTTT. Its protein product is CASTPTGGDTEAFF.

V and J are TRBV4-2 and TRBJ1-2; D not resolved. Germline CDR1 and CDR2: LGHNA and YNFKEQ. The CDR3 has 12 residues. V was clipped by 0 bases and J by 8 bases, with 7 bases between them. Written as DNA, the CDR3 is TGTGCCAGCAGCCAAGATCTGCAGGGCTACACCTTC. It codes for CASSQDLQGYTF.

J is TRBJ2-5 and V is TRBV29-1; 10 positions match TRBD1. V was clipped by 1 base and J by 2 bases; unmatched bases: 1. CDR1 is SQVTM, CDR2 ANQGSEA, per germline. This CDR3 comprises 14 residues. CDR3 sequence: CSVEGGQGQETQYF. The CDR3 DNA follows: TGCAGCGTTGAAGGGGGACAGGGGCAAGAGACCCAGTACTTC. Full variable domain (missing parts from reference TRBV29-1 and TRBJ2-5): SAVISQKPSRDICQRGTSLTIQCQVDSQVTMMFWYRQQPGQSLTLIATANQGSEATYESGFVIDKFPISRPNLTFSTLTVSNMSPEDSSIYLCSVEGGQGQETQYFGPGTRLLVL.

The chain employs TRBV11-2 and TRBJ2-6; D is perhaps TRBD1 (5 bases). The germline gives CDR1 SGHAT, CDR2 FQNNGV. V gave up 5 bases and J gave up 0 bases, with 14 bases separating them. The CDR3 contains 17 residues. Here the CDR3 reads CASSPRQPDSGANVLTF. The CDR3 DNA sequence: TGTGCCAGCAGCCCCCGACAGCCTGACTCTGGGGCCAACGTCCTGACTTTC.

The CDR3 loop reads CASSPRDTNNEQFF. Here the CDR3 DNA reads TGTGCCAGCAGCCCCCGGGACACCAACAATGAGCAGTTCTTC. V gene TRBV9 combines with J gene TRBJ2-1; the D gene is possibly TRBD1 (6 bases). Trimming removed 4 bases from V and 5 bases from J, with 13 bases in between. CDR3 length: 14 residues. CDR1 and CDR2 (germline): SGDLS, YYNGEE. The full variable domain, in which reference TRBV9 and TRBJ2-1 provide the parts outside the CDR3, is DSGVTQTPKHLITATGQRVTLRCSPRSGDLSVYWYQQSLDQGLQFLIQYYNGEERAKGNILERFSAQQFPDLHSELNLSSLELGDSALYFCASSPRDTNNEQFFGPGTRLTVL.

The gene calls are TRBV5-8 and TRBJ2-1, with 9 bases fitting TRBD1. Germline loops: CDR1 SGHTS, CDR2 YDEGEE. The CDR3 totals 15 residues. Trimming removed 0 bases from V and 4 bases from J; junction bases left unmatched: 2. The CDR3 spells CASSLGDRAYNEQFF. The CDR3 nucleotides read TGTGCCAGCAGCTTGGGGGACAGGGCATACAATGAGCAGTTCTTC.

This clone turned up a few times. Written as DNA, the CDR3 is TGTGCCAGTAGTATGGAGGGGTATGGCAATCAGCCCCAGCATTTT. Amino acid sequence: CASSMEGYGNQPQHF. J is TRBJ1-5 and V is TRBV19; D might be TRBD1 (5 bases). Germline V gene sequence: CDR1 LNHDA, CDR2 SQIVND (reference sequence). The CDR3 contains 15 residues. V lost 3 bases to trimming and J lost 2 bases, with 11 bases between them.

This clone has more than one count but fewer than ten. This chain links TRBV9 with TRBJ2-3; the D is unclear. Trimming cost V 3 bases and J 1 base, with 6 bases left between them. Germline CDR1 SGDLS, CDR2 YYNGEE. The CDR3 extends over 13 amino acids. The DNA for the CDR3 is TGTGCCAGCAGCGATCAGGGCACAGATACGCAGTATTTT. It translates to CASSDQGTDTQYF.

The rearrangement uses TRBV23-1 and TRBJ1-5, with a tentative D call TRBD1 (5 bases). TRBV23-1 is reported as an ORF; its role is uncertain. CDR3 length: 14 residues. Trimming removed 3 bases at V and 10 bases at J, with 16 bases between. CDR3 sequence reads: CASSQPARWGPQHF. The CDR3 DNA reads TGCGCCAGCAGTCAGCCAGCGCGGTGGGGCCCCCAGCATTTT.

J is TRBJ1-1 and V is TRBV2, with D possibly being TRBD1 (6 bases). Germline assignment: CDR1 SNHLY and CDR2 FYNNEI. V gave up 4 bases and J gave up 11 bases, with 11 bases separating them. CDR3 length equals 11 residues. The DNA of the CDR3 is TGTGCCAGCAGTGGGACAGTGGCGGCTTTCTTT. The encoded protein is CASSGTVAAFF.

The chain joins TRBV6-5 to TRBJ1-2; 7 positions match TRBD1. Germline trimming cut 10 bases from V and 3 bases from J; bases unmatched to any gene: 11. Per the germline V gene, CDR1 is MNHEY and CDR2 is SVGAGI. This CDR3 has 14 residues. The CDR3 protein is CATKKGGSDYGYTF. CDR3 in DNA: TGTGCCACCAAAAAAGGGGGCTCCGACTATGGCTACACCTTC.

This sequence joins TRBV3-1 (or the pseudogene TRBV3-2) and TRBJ1-1; D remains unclear. Trimming pared 1 base from V and 1 base from J, leaving 10 bases between. The CDR3 covers 15 residues. Per the germline V gene, CDR1 is LGHDT and CDR2 is YNNKEL (reference sequence). CDR3 DNA sequence: TGTGCCAGCAGCCAAGGCTACAGTAAGAACACTGAAGCTTTCTTT. It codes for CASSQGYSKNTEAFF.

V usage is TRBV7-9 and J usage is TRBJ2-1, with D unclear. The CDR3 loop spans 14 amino acids. With 1 base removed from V and 5 bases from J, the gap between germline ends came to 9 bases. Germline V gene sequence: CDR1 SEHNR, CDR2 FQNEAQ (reference sequence). CDR3 DNA sequence: TGTGCCAGCAGCTTAGTACTTGTCCACAATGAGCAGTTCTTC. This encodes CASSLVLVHNEQFF.

V gene TRBV3-1 (or the pseudogene TRBV3-2) combines with J gene TRBJ2-5; 7 bases are a match to TRBD2. V trimming: 11 bases; J trimming: 2 bases; junction bases outside the gene matches: 2. Germline V gene sequence: CDR1 LGHDT, CDR2 YNNKEL (reference sequence). The CDR3 extends over 11 amino acids. The CDR3 sequence: CAGGGQETQYF. The CDR3 DNA follows: TGTGCCGGGGGGGGTCAAGAGACCCAGTACTTC.

This clone was recorded a few times. The rearrangement uses TRBV5-1 and TRBJ1-6, with a possible D match to TRBD1 (6 bases). CDR1 is SGHRS, CDR2 YFSETQ, per germline. This CDR3 has 15 amino acids. V lost 1 base and J 7 bases, leaving 12 bases between the germline ends. The CDR3: CASSLFLDSNSPLHF. The CDR3 DNA sequence: TGCGCCAGCAGCTTGTTCCTGGACAGCAATTCACCCCTCCACTTT.

The V gene is TRBV5-1, the J gene TRBJ2-3, with 12 bases matching TRBD2. Trimming removed 5 bases from V and 8 bases from J; junction bases left unmatched: 15. The length of the CDR3 is 17 residues. CDR1 SGHRS and CDR2 YFSETQ come from the germline V gene. CDR3 amino acids: CASRGSLAGGSRSTQYF. DNA of the CDR3: TGCGCCAGCAGAGGGTCCCTAGCGGGGGGGTCTAGGAGTACGCAGTATTTT.

The genes are TRBV6-5 and TRBJ1-2; D perhaps matches TRBD1 (6 bases). V was pared by 9 bases and J by 8 bases, with 16 bases between. The V gene's germline CDR1 is MNHEY and CDR2 SVGAGI. The length of the CDR3 is 12 residues. CDR3 protein: CASGQFSRGYTF. The CDR3 nucleotides are TGTGCCAGTGGACAGTTCAGTAGGGGCTACACCTTC.